This is a list of T cell receptor beta chains from one sample in a study of blood T cell repertoires in COVID-19. TCRdb's copy holds only in-frame clones and misses some; the assay was immunoSEQ multiplex PCR. Among some 69,000 clones listed, 80% to 90% were seen once. Specimen: peripheral blood. These receptors all come from a woman aged 70-85 years with acute or convalescent COVID-19. CDR3s include the opening cysteine and the closing phenylalanine or tryptophan. A D gene is named only where the DNA matches it firmly. Size is stated for part of the rows, as once, few or many counts, or as a class when the clone is expanded.

CDR3aa,CDR3nt,v_gene,abundance,d_gene,j_gene
CASGRAGNQPQHF,TGTGCCAGCGGCAGGGCGGGCAATCAGCCCCAGCATTTT,TRBV6-5,-,-,TRBJ1-5
CASSLSRNEQFF,TGTGCCAGCAGTCTATCGAGAAATGAGCAGTTCTTC,TRBV12-3/TRBV12-4,-,-,TRBJ2-1
CASSLARLNEQFF,TGTGCCAGCAGCTTAGCGCGGTTAAATGAGCAGTTCTTC,TRBV7-9,-,-,TRBJ2-1
CASSLGGRGSGNTIYF,TGTGCCAGCAGCTTAGGCGGCAGGGGCTCTGGAAACACCATATATTTT,TRBV7-8,-,-,TRBJ1-3
CASSLAKEAFF,TGCGCCAGCAGCTTGGCCAAAGAAGCTTTCTTT,TRBV5-1,-,-,TRBJ1-1
CASSQRQGGGVNSPLHF,TGTGCCAGCTCACAGAGACAGGGGGGAGGTGTAAATTCACCCCTCCACTTT,TRBV18,-,TRBD1,TRBJ1-6
CASSPLRTSGTAKNIQYF,TGTGCCAGCAGCCCGCTCCGGACTAGCGGGACTGCCAAAAACATTCAGTACTTC,TRBV14,-,TRBD2,TRBJ2-4
CAWRRLAGGEQFF,TGTGCCTGGAGACGACTAGCGGGGGGTGAGCAGTTCTTC,TRBV30,-,TRBD2,TRBJ2-1
CASSIAGVPLHF,TGTGCCAGTAGTATAGCGGGAGTACCCCTCCACTTT,TRBV19,-,-,TRBJ1-6
CASSIPTNNQPQHF,TGTGCCAGTAGTATCCCTACCAACAATCAGCCCCAGCATTTT,TRBV19,once,-,TRBJ1-5
CASSMRPQPQHF,TGTGCCAGTAGTATGCGGCCTCAGCCCCAGCATTTT,TRBV19,-,-,TRBJ1-5
CASERGGQYGYTF,TGTGCCAGCGAGCGGGGCGGACAATATGGCTACACCTTC,TRBV28,few,-,TRBJ1-2
CAWKLAPDTQYF,TGTGCCTGGAAACTAGCGCCGGATACGCAGTATTTT,TRBV30,-,TRBD2,TRBJ2-3
CASSQDSVPTDTQYF,TGTGCCAGCAGCCAAGATTCGGTCCCCACAGATACGCAGTATTTT,TRBV4-2,once,-,TRBJ2-3
CASSTRGGEQYF,TGTGCCAGCAGTACCAGGGGCGGGGAGCAGTACTTC,TRBV12-3/TRBV12-4,-,-,TRBJ2-7
CASSQAGAPGNTIYF,TGTGCCAGCAGCCAAGCAGGGGCCCCTGGAAACACCATATATTTT,TRBV3-1/TRBV3-2,-,-,TRBJ1-3
CASSTLQGFYGYTF,TGTGCCAGTAGTACACTCCAGGGATTCTATGGCTACACCTTC,TRBV19,-,-,TRBJ1-2
CASSVLRGGYTF,TGTGCCAGCAGTGTGTTACGAGGGGGCTACACCTTC,TRBV2,once,-,TRBJ1-2
CASTQELQFNSPLHF,TGTGCCAGCACCCAAGAGTTACAGTTTAATTCACCCCTCCACTTT,TRBV6-1,-,-,TRBJ1-6
CASSRDRDGYTF,TGTGCCAGCAGTAGGGACAGGGATGGCTACACCTTC,TRBV6-5,-,TRBD1,TRBJ1-2
CASSRDRDLYEQYF,TGTGCCAGCAGTCGTGACAGAGACCTCTACGAGCAGTACTTC,TRBV27,-,-,TRBJ2-7
CASSIVEGAPSYEQYF,TGTGCCAGTAGTATTGTAGAGGGGGCCCCCTCCTACGAGCAGTACTTC,TRBV19,-,TRBD1,TRBJ2-7
CASSLRRLYEQYF,TGTGCCAGCAGCTTGCGAAGACTCTACGAGCAGTACTTC,TRBV5-6,-,-,TRBJ2-7
CASSRSGGSTDTQYF,TGTGCCAGCAGCCGTTCTGGCGGGAGCACAGATACGCAGTATTTT,TRBV3-1/TRBV3-2,-,-,TRBJ2-3
CASSAKTGAPTIEQYF,TGTGCCAGCAGCGCCAAAACAGGGGCACCTACGATTGAGCAGTACTTC,TRBV9,-,TRBD1,TRBJ2-7
CASSPLTGTNEKLFF,TGTGCCAGCTCACCACTGACCGGGACTAATGAAAAACTGTTTTTT,TRBV18,-,-,TRBJ1-4
CASSLEGLAGTGELFF,TGTGCCAGCAGCCTAGAAGGGCTAGCGGGAACCGGGGAGCTGTTTTTT,TRBV9,-,TRBD2,TRBJ2-2
CASSWGDREATEAFF,TGCGCCAGCAGCTGGGGGGACAGGGAGGCAACTGAAGCTTTCTTT,TRBV5-1,-,TRBD1,TRBJ1-1
CASSSRDNSGNTIYF,TGTGCCAGCAGCAGCCGGGACAACTCTGGAAACACCATATATTTT,TRBV21-1,-,-,TRBJ1-3
CASSTQGAVGGYTF,TGTGCCAGCAGCACACAGGGTGCAGTTGGTGGCTACACCTTC,TRBV3-1/TRBV3-2,-,-,TRBJ1-2
CASSPTGDNEKLFF,TGTGCCAGCAGTCCGACAGGGGACAATGAAAAACTGTTTTTT,TRBV6-5,few,TRBD1,TRBJ1-4
CASSPTLAYSEQYF,TGTGCCAGCAGCCCCACCCTAGCGTATAGCGAGCAGTACTTC,TRBV9,few,-,TRBJ2-7
CASSVLAGGLYQETQYF,TGCGCCAGCAGTGTTCTAGCGGGAGGACTGTACCAAGAGACCCAGTACTTC,TRBV10-2,-,TRBD2,TRBJ2-5
CASSQGGRASNTEAFF,TGTGCCAGCAGCCAAGGAGGAAGAGCCTCGAACACTGAAGCTTTCTTT,TRBV4-2,-,-,TRBJ1-1
CASRVAGDRDTEAFF,TGTGCCAGCAGGGTCGCCGGGGATCGCGACACTGAAGCTTTCTTT,TRBV28,few,-,TRBJ1-1
CASSLRQTSPLHF,TGCGCCAGCAGCTTGCGACAGACATCACCCCTCCACTTT,TRBV5-1,-,-,TRBJ1-6
CSASPLMRATNEKLFF,TGCAGTGCTAGTCCCCTTATGCGTGCAACTAATGAAAAACTGTTTTTT,TRBV20-1,few,-,TRBJ1-4
CASSVVPGHSPLHF,TGTGCCAGCAGCGTAGTGCCAGGGCATTCACCCCTCCACTTT,TRBV9,-,-,TRBJ1-6
CASSLSQPSGYSYNEQFF,TGTGCCAGCAGTTTATCCCAACCTAGCGGGTACTCCTACAATGAGCAGTTCTTC,TRBV27,-,TRBD2,TRBJ2-1
CASGRAYNEQFF,TGTGCCAGTGGCAGGGCCTACAATGAGCAGTTCTTC,TRBV3-1/TRBV3-2,-,-,TRBJ2-1
CASSLLNEQFF,TGTGCCAGCAGTTTACTGAATGAGCAGTTCTTC,TRBV28,-,-,TRBJ2-1
CASSFPGGSTDTQYF,TGTGCCAGCAGTTTTCCGGGGGGGAGCACAGATACGCAGTATTTT,TRBV28,few,TRBD2,TRBJ2-3
CASTGLGYGGYTF,TGTGCCAGCACAGGGTTGGGGTACGGTGGCTACACCTTC,TRBV27,once,-,TRBJ1-2
CASSPAGTDTQYF,TGTGCCAGCAGCCCGGCGGGCACAGATACGCAGTATTTT,TRBV6-4,-,-,TRBJ2-3
CASSLTLTPGSGAFF,TGCGCCAGCAGCTTGACGCTGACACCGGGGAGTGGAGCTTTCTTT,TRBV5-1,-,-,TRBJ1-1
CASSWQEEKAFF,TGTGCCAGCAGCTGGCAGGAAGAGAAAGCTTTCTTT,TRBV11-2,-,-,TRBJ1-1
CASSLGAQTYEQYF,TGTGCCAGCTCACTTGGGGCGCAAACCTACGAGCAGTACTTC,TRBV18,-,-,TRBJ2-7
CASSPGRGSNYEQYF,TGTGCCAGTAGCCCAGGCAGGGGGAGCAACTACGAGCAGTACTTC,TRBV19,-,TRBD1,TRBJ2-7
CSVAFGTGVSYEQYF,TGCAGCGTGGCCTTCGGGACAGGGGTCTCCTACGAGCAGTACTTC,TRBV29-1,-,TRBD1,TRBJ2-7
CASSLTGGSPNYGYTF,TGCGCCAGCAGCCTGACAGGGGGCTCACCTAACTATGGCTACACCTTC,TRBV5-1,-,TRBD1,TRBJ1-2
CASSLSYYQPQHF,TGTGCCAGCAGTTTATCGTATTATCAGCCCCAGCATTTT,TRBV28,-,-,TRBJ1-5